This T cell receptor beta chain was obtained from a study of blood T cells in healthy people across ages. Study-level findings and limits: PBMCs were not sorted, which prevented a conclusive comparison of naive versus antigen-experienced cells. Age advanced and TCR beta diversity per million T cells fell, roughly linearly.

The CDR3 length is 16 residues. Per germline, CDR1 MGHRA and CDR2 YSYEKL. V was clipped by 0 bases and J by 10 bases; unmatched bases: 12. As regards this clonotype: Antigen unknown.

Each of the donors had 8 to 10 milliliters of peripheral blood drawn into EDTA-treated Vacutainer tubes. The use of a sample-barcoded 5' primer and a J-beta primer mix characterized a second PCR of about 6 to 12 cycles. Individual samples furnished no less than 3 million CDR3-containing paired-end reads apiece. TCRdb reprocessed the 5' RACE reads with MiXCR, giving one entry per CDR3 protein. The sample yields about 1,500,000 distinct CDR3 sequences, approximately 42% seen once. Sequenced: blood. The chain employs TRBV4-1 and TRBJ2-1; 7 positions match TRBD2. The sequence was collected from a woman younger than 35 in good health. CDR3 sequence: CASSQDSSGAPGEQFF. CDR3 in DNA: TGCGCCAGCAGCCAAGATTCCAGCGGGGCCCCCGGGGAGCAGTTCTTC.